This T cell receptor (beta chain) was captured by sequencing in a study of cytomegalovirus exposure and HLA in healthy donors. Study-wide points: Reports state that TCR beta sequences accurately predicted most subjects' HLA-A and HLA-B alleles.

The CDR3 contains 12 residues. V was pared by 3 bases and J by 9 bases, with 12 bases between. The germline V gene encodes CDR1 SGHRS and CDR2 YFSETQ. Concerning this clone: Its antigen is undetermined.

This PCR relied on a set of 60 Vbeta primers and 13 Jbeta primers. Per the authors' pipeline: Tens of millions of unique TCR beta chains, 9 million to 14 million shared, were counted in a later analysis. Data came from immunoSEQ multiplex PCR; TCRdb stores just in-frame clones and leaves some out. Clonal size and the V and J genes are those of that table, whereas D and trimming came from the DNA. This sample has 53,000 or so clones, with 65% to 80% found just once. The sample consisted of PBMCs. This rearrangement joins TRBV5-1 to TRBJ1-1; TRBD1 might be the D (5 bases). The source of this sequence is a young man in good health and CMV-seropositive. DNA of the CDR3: TGCGCCAGCAGCTCCCAGGGACTACAAGCTTTCTTT. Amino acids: CASSSQGLQAFF.